This TCR beta chain stems from a study of identical twins (TCRdb year 2016). The study in broad terms: To test whether fetal clonotypes persist, the study used deep sequencing on TCR alpha and beta repertoires from monozygotic twins, unrelated adults of various ages, and cord blood. Replicate twin experiments were performed at different times using different library preparation protocols to rule out contamination.

Every donor in the study was a healthy Caucasian. Three pairs of female monozygotic twins, all aged 18 to 29 years, were included in the twin cohort. The RNA used for TCR libraries was isolated from peripheral blood mononuclear cells. Study-wide conclusions, independent of this receptor: Zero-insertion analyses could be partly confounded by invariant T cells such as MAIT and iNKT, though diverse VJ usage argued against such confounding for most clonotypes. Fewer insertions were carried by abundant cord blood beta clonotypes; a weaker similar trend was observed in young adult naive repertoires, while no such trend was observed in memory repertoires. Compared with coincidental sharing between unrelated individuals, out-of-frame TCR alpha sequences shared between twins showed an excess of sequences with low generation probability. Recombination models systematically underestimated out-of-frame TCR alpha sharing in monozygotic twins but agreed with sharing between unrelated individuals. Excess twin sharing in beta out-of-frame sequences was weaker because fewer shared sequences lowered the signal-to-noise ratio. Because the same donors could not be followed over many years, the conclusions relied on cross-sectional statistical analysis.

Receptor amplification or capture employed 5' RACE. Sequencing instrument: Illumina HiSeq 2000. Template switching added a universal primer binding site, and the final cDNA carried a unique molecular identifier that allowed TCR cDNA molecules to be counted accurately. Specific primers in the conserved constant-segment region were used to synthesize first-strand cDNA for the TCR alpha and beta chains. Each cDNA library was double barcoded, with a SMART-Mk sample barcode plus Illumina barcodes, to control for contamination. TruSeq adapter sequences along with Illumina sample barcodes were introduced in two successive PCR steps. Sequencing of the TCR alpha and beta cDNA libraries was done on the Illumina HiSeq platform using custom primers. Per the original workflow: Unique molecular identifiers were extracted from raw reads with MiGEC, and CDR3 positions were determined with MiXCR. For each individual, recombination models were inferred using an EM algorithm with the repgenHMM and IGoR tools. Shared clonotypes were analyzed with the tcR package in R, and sharing was normalized by the product of cloneset sizes. Out-of-frame nonproductive sequences were analyzed to study raw recombination free of thymic and clonal selection effects. Using fastp at Q25 and MiXCR, TCRdb reprocessed the public reads and kept productive beta chains. Rows merge per CDR3 protein into single entries with the most common DNA and genes. These V and J calls rely on TCRdb rather than the paper's analysis. This sample comprises under 800,000 distinct CDR3 sequences, 20% to 25% of them detected only once. The ten largest clones capture approximately 4.3% of the sample.

Taken from cysteine to phenylalanine, the CDR3 has 13 residues. Only the CDR3 region is kept as DNA, spanning 39 bases read in frame from base 1. Deletion took 4 bases off V and 3 bases off J, with a span of 11 bases between the germline ends. For CDR1 and CDR2, the germline V gene lists SGHRS and YFSETQ. Turning to this clonotype: What antigen it recognizes has not been identified. Per-base qualities were not stored, and no clone one base away is much larger.

The same sample was also used in a study of T cells expressing NK-cell markers. As the second study states: In sorted CD3+CD56+NKG2C+, CD3+CD56+NKG2C- and CD3+CD56-NKG2C+ T-cell subsets from eight donors, TCR beta-chain repertoires were profiled. Among the eight sequenced donors, seven were HCMV-seropositive and one was HCMV-seronegative. To restrict sorting to alphabetaTCR-expressing T cells, an anti-gammadeltaTCR antibody was added in several experiments. In roughly six donors, the dominant CD3+CD56+NKG2C+ clonotypes ranked among the top 10 CD8+ clonotypes, making up roughly 1.0-8% of CD8+ T cells. Those dominant clonotypes were again the most abundant among CD3+CD56-NKG2C+ cells in several donors, at about 25-60.1%. Whether the expanded NKG2C-expressing T cell clones were specific for HCMV antigens remained unclear. The study sequenced eight donors, all healthy volunteers chosen at random: three men and five women. HCMV-specific IgG was detected in serum with a commercial ELISA kit to determine HCMV serostatus. For several donors, bulk peripheral blood T-cell repertoires were also sequenced from unsorted PBMC. MIGEC was used to demultiplex reads and group the reads by UMI, and MiTCR was used to assemble and quantify clonotypes. To exclude erroneous sequences, only TCR cDNA sequences supported by at least two reads were retained. The tcR package was used for downstream repertoire analysis, with clonotypes matched between fractions based on CDR3 nucleotide sequence plus V segment. VDJmatch was used to annotate antigen specificity against VDJdb, with one amino acid substitution in CDR3 allowed.

The sequence is built from TRBV5-1 and TRBJ2-7, with the D gene uncertain. The TCR sequence derives from a woman younger than 35 in good health. Sequencing input: PBMCs. The CDR3 loop reads CASSPSLDYEQYF. The bases read TGCGCCAGCAGCCCGTCGCTGGACTACGAGCAGTACTTC. The full variable domain, with segments outside the CDR3 supplied by the reference TRBV5-1 and TRBJ2-7 proteins, appears as KAGVTQTPRYLIKTRGQQVTLSCSPISGHRSVSWYQQTPGQGLQFLFEYFSETQRNKGNFPGRFSGRQFSNSRSEMNVSTLELGDSALYLCASSPSLDYEQYFGPGTRLTVT.